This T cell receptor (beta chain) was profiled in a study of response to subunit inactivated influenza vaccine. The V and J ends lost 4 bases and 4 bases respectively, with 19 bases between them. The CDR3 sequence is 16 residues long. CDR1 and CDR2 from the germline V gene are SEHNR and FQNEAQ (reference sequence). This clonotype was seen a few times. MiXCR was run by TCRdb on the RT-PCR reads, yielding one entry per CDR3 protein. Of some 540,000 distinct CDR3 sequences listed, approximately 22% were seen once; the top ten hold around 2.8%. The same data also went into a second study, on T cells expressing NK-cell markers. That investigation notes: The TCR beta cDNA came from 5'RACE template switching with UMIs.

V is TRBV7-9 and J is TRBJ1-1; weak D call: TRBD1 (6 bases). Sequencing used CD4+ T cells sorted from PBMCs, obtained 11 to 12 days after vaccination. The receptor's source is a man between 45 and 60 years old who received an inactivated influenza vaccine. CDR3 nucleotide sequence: TGTGCCAGCAGCTCACCGGGGGGGTCAGGGGCCACTGAAGCTTTCTTT. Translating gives CASSSPGGSGATEAFF.